This TCR beta chain was retrieved from a study of T cell clonotyping in hematopoietic cell transplantation. As for time point: recipient sample about 28 days before transplant, after cytoreduction. This clone was recorded only once. Profiling relied on immunoSEQ multiplex PCR, and the TCRdb table lists in-frame clones only, not all of them. The table includes tens of thousands of clones, about 95% detected once. The length of the CDR3 is 13 residues. Germline CDR1 reads GTSNPN; CDR2 reads SVGIG (reference sequence). The V gene lost 3 bases and the J gene lost 0 bases, with 6 bases spanning the gap. Sequenced here: peripheral blood mononuclear cells, sampled before stem cell transplant. The sequence was collected from a woman aged 45-65 years with acute myeloid leukemia. Some clones in this sample may be carry-over from other donors' samples. V usage is TRBV30 and J usage is TRBJ2-4; D gene unclear. CDR3 residues: CAWRGLAKNIQYF. In nucleotides, the CDR3 is TGTGCCTGGAGGGGGTTAGCCAAAAACATTCAGTACTTC.